Listed below are T cell receptor beta chains from one sample, sequenced in a study of human T cells and chemical hapten exposure. Each CDR3 protein is one row after TCRdb ran MiXCR on the RACE reads. Of approximately 100,000 distinct CDR3 sequences listed, about a tenth were seen once; the top ten hold over 3%. Source: whole blood, taken in connection with sensitization to the hapten diphenylcyclopropenone (DPC). These receptors were collected from a middle-aged woman with alopecia areata. Some clones in this sample may be carry-over from other donors' samples. CDR3s leave out the opening cysteine and the closing phenylalanine or tryptophan. D genes are given only for firm matches.

v_call,cdr3_length,d_call,j_call,cdr3_aa
TRBV7-6,14,TRBD1,TRBJ2-1,ASSLGGTGGINEQF
TRBV7-9,11,TRBD1,TRBJ2-7,ASRTGLTYEQY
TRBV10-3,12,NA,TRBJ2-5,AICRGGTQETQY
TRBV7-6,12,NA,TRBJ2-7,ASSLGGSGYEQY
TRBV2,11,NA,TRBJ2-2,AVRGTQTGELF
TRBV5-5,13,TRBD1,TRBJ1-1,ASRGQGMRNTEAF
TRBV7-6,13,NA,TRBJ1-2,ASSLDREGPYGYT
TRBV30,12,TRBD2,TRBJ2-3,AWTSGGELDTQY
TRBV5-1,13,TRBD1,TRBJ2-7,ASSSTGTGGDEQY
TRBV6-6,14,NA,TRBJ1-5,ASGATGTYSNQPQH
TRBV29-1,10,NA,TRBJ1-5,SALDGNQPQH
TRBV5-5,9,NA,TRBJ2-7,ASGGNYEQY
TRBV28,12,NA,TRBJ1-4,ASSFFSLGKKLF
TRBV5-1,12,NA,TRBJ1-6,ASSLEGGHSPLH
TRBV9,12,NA,TRBJ2-1,ASSPWEGGNEQF
TRBV3-1,10,NA,TRBJ2-1,ASSVTEDEQF
TRBV6-2/TRBV6-3,14,TRBD1,TRBJ1-5,ASSSQTGVGNQPQH
TRBV10-3,11,NA,TRBJ1-1,AIRQYQGTEAF
TRBV9,11,NA,TRBJ2-3,ASSVGGTDTQY
TRBV6-2/TRBV6-3,13,TRBD1,TRBJ1-5,ASSRTGTGNQPQH
TRBV20-1,11,NA,TRBJ1-1,SAPVTSNTEAF
TRBV7-8,14,NA,TRBJ2-5,ASSLRVYGYQETQY
TRBV18,13,NA,TRBJ2-6,ASSPDFSGANVLT
TRBV29-1,10,NA,TRBJ1-1,SAGQLNTEAF
TRBV6-2/TRBV6-3,12,NA,TRBJ1-1,ASSYPQGLSEAF
TRBV4-2,15,NA,TRBJ2-2,ASRTGGGGANTGELF
TRBV19,15,NA,TRBJ2-7,ASSPNRDTGKGSQQY
TRBV6-5,15,TRBD1,TRBJ1-1,ASSYIVTGGQVTEAF
TRBV19,12,TRBD2,TRBJ2-1,ASTRGGAYNEQF
TRBV12-3/TRBV12-4,11,NA,TRBJ2-1,ASSFGRYNEQF
TRBV10-2,11,TRBD1,TRBJ2-7,ASSGEGAHEQY
TRBV3-1,11,NA,TRBJ2-7,ASSQGFVYEQY
TRBV11-2,14,NA,TRBJ1-1,ASSSRGISGVTEAF
TRBV11-2,14,NA,TRBJ1-4,ASSLTGRGGDEKLF
TRBV6-6,11,TRBD2,TRBJ2-3,ASNLAGADTQY
TRBV20-1,13,TRBD2,TRBJ2-7,SATGRGLLTNEQY